These 16 T cell receptor beta chains originate from one sample sequenced in a study of Graves' ophthalmopathy and Graves' hyperthyroidism. Amplification from RNA transcripts yielded the TCR beta CDR3 regions. First-round RT-PCR relied on HTBI primers, and a second-round multiplex PCR came next. TCRdb used MiXCR to reprocess the multiplex PCR reads, holding one entry per CDR3 protein. The sample carries about 500,000 distinct CDR3 sequences, 13% to 15% recorded once. The material sequenced was blood. The receptors shown here come from a woman in her twenties or thirties with Graves' ophthalmopathy.

This clonotype was observed many times. The chain carries TRBV6-5 and TRBJ1-1; no firm D call. The CDR3 sequence is 15 residues long. Germline assignment: CDR1 MNHEY and CDR2 SVGAGI. V lost 2 bases, J lost 0 bases, and 10 bases lay in between. CDR3 amino acids: CASSYGEAVNTEAFF. CDR3 DNA sequence: TGTGCCAGCAGTTACGGGGAGGCCGTGAACACTGAAGCTTTCTTT.

This clonotype was observed a few times. This chain connects TRBV30 to TRBJ1-2, with a possible D match to TRBD1 (5 bases). The germline gives CDR1 GTSNPN, CDR2 SVGIG (reference sequence). This CDR3 region has 14 residues. The V and J ends lost 4 bases and 8 bases respectively, with 20 bases between them. The CDR3 DNA reads as TGTGCCTGGACAAAGGACATAGGGGTTGAGGGCTACACCTTC. Translation gives CAWTKDIGVEGYTF.

This clonotype was observed at least ten times. CDR3 region: CASKRGRDYGYTF. CDR3 coding DNA: TGTGCCAGCAAGAGGGGGCGCGACTATGGCTACACCTTC. The rearrangement links TRBV7-4 to TRBJ1-2; TRBD1 matches at 7 bases. The CDR3 extends over 13 amino acids. With V trimmed by 7 bases and J by 3 bases, 5 bases remained unmatched. Germline-derived CDR1 and CDR2 are SGHVT and SQSDAQ.

The chain links TRBV19 to TRBJ1-1; 7 positions match TRBD1. Trimming removed 6 bases from V and 5 bases from J; junction bases left unmatched: 15. Germline-derived CDR1 and CDR2 are LNHDA and SQIVND (reference sequence). The CDR3 sequence is 16 residues long. The CDR3 spells CASSPPTQGMYTEAFF. The CDR3 bases are TGTGCCAGTAGCCCACCCACACAGGGGATGTATACTGAAGCTTTCTTT.

This clonotype was detected only a few times. Given a much more abundant clone one base away, this may be a read error. The chain uses TRBV27 and TRBJ1-2; D is uncertain. In germline, CDR1 is MNHEY, CDR2 SMNVEV (reference sequence). With 5 bases removed from V and 4 bases from J, the gap between germline ends came to 14 bases. The CDR3 runs to 14 residues. The CDR3 DNA is TGTGCCAGCAGTATACATCCGGACCTCTATGGCTACACCTTC. This gives the protein CASSIHPDLYGYTF.

Ten or more counts support this clonotype. The V call is TRBV29-1, the J call TRBJ2-7, with TRBD1 matching over 9 bases. The CDR3 has 13 residues. In germline, CDR1 is SQVTM, CDR2 ANQGSEA. The V segment lost 3 bases and the J segment 4 bases; nucleotides outside the gene matches: 4. The CDR3 sequence is CSVEGDRDYEQYF. The CDR3 coding sequence is TGCAGCGTTGAGGGGGACAGGGATTACGAGCAGTACTTC.

This clonotype was seen repeatedly, ten times or more. V usage is TRBV2 and J usage is TRBJ1-2; the D gene is possibly TRBD1 (5 bases). Germline lookup yields CDR1 SNHLY and CDR2 FYNNEI. Between the trimmed V and J ends, which lost 3 bases and 5 bases, there was a span of 10 bases. The CDR3 extends over 13 amino acids. CDR3 coding DNA: TGTGCCAGCAGTGATATCGGGGGGTATGGCTACACCTTC. Translation gives CASSDIGGYGYTF. The variable domain in full, completed from reference TRBV2 and TRBJ1-2, reads EPEVTQTPSHQVTQMGQEVILRCVPISNHLYFYWYRQILGQKVEFLVSFYNNEISEKSEIFDDQFSVERPDGSNFTLKIRSTKLEDSAMYFCASSDIGGYGYTFGSGTRLTVV.

Of note for this clonotype: Without the conserved terminal phenylalanine or tryptophan, this CDR3 likely stems from a read error. The rearrangement links TRBV12-5 to TRBJ1-1, with D possibly being TRBD1 (5 bases). V lost 5 bases and J 8 bases, leaving 12 bases between the germline ends. Germline CDR1 reads LGHNT; CDR2 reads FRNRAP. This CDR3 region has 12 residues. The CDR3 protein is CASGIPGGEAFY. The DNA for the CDR3 is TGTGCTAGTGGTATCCCGGGGGGAGAAGCTTTCTAT.

This clonotype came up many times. The chain combines TRBV20-1 with TRBJ1-1; D may be TRBD1 (5 bases). The CDR3 is 15 amino acids. The V gene lost 6 bases and the J gene lost 1 base, with 18 bases spanning the gap. The V gene's germline CDR1 is DFQATT and CDR2 SNEGSKA (reference sequence). DNA of the CDR3: TGCAGTGCCGTCAGAAGGGCAGGGACGAACACTGAAGCTTTCTTT. Its protein product is CSAVRRAGTNTEAFF.

This clonotype was observed once. The chain has TRBV7-8 and TRBJ1-5; D unclear. Per germline, CDR1 SGHVS and CDR2 FQNEAQ. The CDR3 consists of 16 residues. Between the trimmed V and J ends, which lost 3 bases and 2 bases, there was a span of 14 bases. CDR3 in amino acids: CASSFGGVVRNQPQHF. Written as DNA, the CDR3 is TGTGCCAGCAGCTTTGGTGGGGTCGTACGCAATCAGCCCCAGCATTTT.

This clonotype was counted many times. The V gene is TRBV3-1, the J gene TRBJ2-4; no firm D call. V was clipped by 0 bases and J by 2 bases, with 8 bases between them. CDR1 and CDR2 from the germline V gene are LGHDT and YNNKEL (reference sequence). The CDR3 totals 15 residues. This CDR3 reads CASSQDMVPKNIQYF. In nucleotides, the CDR3 is TGTGCCAGCAGCCAAGATATGGTGCCCAAAAACATTCAGTACTTC.

This clonotype has a count of ten or more. The V call is TRBV6-1, the J call TRBJ1-2; unclear D gene. The CDR3 loop spans 15 amino acids. V was trimmed by 3 bases and J by 4 bases, leaving 15 bases between them. In germline, CDR1 is MNHNS, CDR2 SASEGT. CDR3 in amino acids: CASSDNFLRIYGYTF. As DNA, the CDR3 is TGTGCCAGCAGTGATAACTTTCTCCGGATCTATGGCTACACCTTC.

This clonotype was picked up many times. V usage is TRBV28 and J usage is TRBJ1-2; a weak D match, TRBD1 (5 bases). Trimming took off 1 base at V and 6 bases at J, with 21 bases between the two ends. The CDR3 is 17 amino acids. The germline CDR1 and CDR2 sequences are MDHEN and SYDVKM. CDR3 protein: CASSLFSPGRAPDGYTF. The CDR3 DNA follows: TGTGCCAGCAGTTTATTTTCCCCCGGCAGGGCACCTGATGGCTACACCTTC.

As DNA, the CDR3 is TGCGCCAGCAGCCCTCAGGGGATTCTGGGCACTGAAGCTTTCTTT. Its translation: CASSPQGILGTEAFF. This sequence joins TRBV5-1 and TRBJ1-1; possible D gene TRBD1, 6 bases. Germline V gene lookup returns CDR1 SGHRS and CDR2 YFSETQ. Between the trimmed V and J ends, which lost 4 bases and 4 bases, there was a span of 17 bases. This CDR3 is built from 15 residues.

A word on this clonotype: It may be a read error: a sequence one base away is much more abundant. This sequence joins TRBV7-3 and TRBJ1-1; 7 bases match TRBD1. Per the germline V gene, CDR1 is SGHTA and CDR2 is FQGTGA. The CDR3 is 14 residues long. The V and J ends lost 5 bases and 1 base, in that order; junction bases with no gene match: 4. DNA of the CDR3: TGTGCCAGCAGCCAACAGGGGACGAACACTGAAGCTTTCTTT. Residues: CASSQQGTNTEAFF.

A remark on this clonotype: A much more abundant neighbour one base away suggests this may be a read error. The CDR3 spells CASSISWGSYGYTF. For the CDR3, the DNA is TGTGCCAGTAGTATCAGCTGGGGGTCCTATGGCTACACCTTC. The chain is built from TRBV19 and TRBJ1-2; D perhaps matches TRBD1 (5 bases). Germline assignment: CDR1 LNHDA and CDR2 SQIVND (reference sequence). CDR3 length: 14 residues. With 3 bases removed from V and 4 bases from J, the gap between germline ends came to 12 bases.